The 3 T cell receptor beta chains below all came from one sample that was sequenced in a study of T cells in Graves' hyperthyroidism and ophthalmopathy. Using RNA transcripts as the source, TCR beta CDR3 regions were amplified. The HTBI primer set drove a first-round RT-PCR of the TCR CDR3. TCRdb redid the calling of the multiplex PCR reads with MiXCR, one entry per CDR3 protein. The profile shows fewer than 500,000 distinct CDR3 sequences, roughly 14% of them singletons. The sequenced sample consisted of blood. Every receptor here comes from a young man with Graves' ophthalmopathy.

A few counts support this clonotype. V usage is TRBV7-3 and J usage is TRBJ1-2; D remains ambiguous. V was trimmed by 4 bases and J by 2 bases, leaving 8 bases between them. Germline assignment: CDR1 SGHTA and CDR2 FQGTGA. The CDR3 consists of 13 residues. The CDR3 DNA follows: TGTGCCAGCAGCTCAATCAAAAACTATGGCTACACCTTC. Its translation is CASSSIKNYGYTF. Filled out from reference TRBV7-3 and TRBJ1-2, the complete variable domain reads GAGVSQTPSNKVTEKGKYVELRCDPISGHTALYWYRQSLGQGPEFLIYFQGTGAADDSGLPNDRFFAVRPEGSVSTLKIQRTERGDSAVYLCASSSIKNYGYTFGSGTRLTVV.

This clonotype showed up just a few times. The CDR3 region has the DNA TGTGCCAGTAGTATTGACGTATACAGGGCGGACTATGGCTACACCTTC. It translates to CASSIDVYRADYGYTF. The chain recombines TRBV19 with TRBJ1-2; possible D gene TRBD1, 6 bases. Germline values: CDR1 LNHDA, CDR2 SQIVND (reference sequence). The CDR3 runs to 16 residues. V lost 3 bases and J 3 bases, leaving 17 bases between the germline ends.

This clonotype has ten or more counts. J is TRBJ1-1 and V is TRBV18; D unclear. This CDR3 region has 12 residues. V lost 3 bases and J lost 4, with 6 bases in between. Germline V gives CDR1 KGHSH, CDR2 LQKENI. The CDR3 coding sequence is TGTGCCAGCTCACCCAGAGTCACTGAAGCTTTCTTT. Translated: CASSPRVTEAFF.